The sample holds a few counts of the clone carrying this T cell receptor (beta chain). What it recognizes is unknown. TCRdb independently ran MiXCR on the 5' RACE reads; one entry per CDR3 protein. The repertoire holds about 430,000 distinct CDR3 sequences, with more than 15% as singletons. The data were obtained in a study of T-cell memory formation after mild COVID-19. Overall study: Clusters of TCRs were largely donor specific.

Study-wide results and caveats: Day 15 to 85 contracting clones showed balanced CD4/CD8; later expanders leaned CD4+. There was no confirmation that second-wave clones peaking on day 37 were SARS-CoV-2 specific. Certain responding clones were present in pre-infection memory, suggesting participation of cross-reactive memory.

Sequencing was performed on PBMCs or a T cell subset sorted from them (not recorded which). The TCR comes from a man in his late teens or twenties who had mild COVID-19 (a few samples of this study predate the infection). Cell type and time point are not known.

The DNA of the CDR3 is TGTGCCAGCAGCTTACCGATCCCCGGGACGCCCGGGACAGTCTACACAGATACGCAGTATTTT. This sequence encodes CASSLPIPGTPGTVYTDTQYF. V is TRBV7-8 and J is TRBJ2-3, with TRBD1 matching 7 bases. J was trimmed by 2 bases and V by 2 bases; bases with no gene match: 22. This CDR3 is built from 21 residues. Germline loops: CDR1 SGHVS, CDR2 FQNEAQ. The entire variable domain, with the rest obtained from reference TRBV7-8 and TRBJ2-3, is as follows: GAGVSQSPRYKVAKRGQDVALRCDPISGHVSLFWYQQALGQGPEFLTYFQNEAQLDKSGLPSDRFFAERPEGSVSTLKIQRTQQEDSAVYLCASSLPIPGTPGTVYTDTQYFGPGTRLTVL.